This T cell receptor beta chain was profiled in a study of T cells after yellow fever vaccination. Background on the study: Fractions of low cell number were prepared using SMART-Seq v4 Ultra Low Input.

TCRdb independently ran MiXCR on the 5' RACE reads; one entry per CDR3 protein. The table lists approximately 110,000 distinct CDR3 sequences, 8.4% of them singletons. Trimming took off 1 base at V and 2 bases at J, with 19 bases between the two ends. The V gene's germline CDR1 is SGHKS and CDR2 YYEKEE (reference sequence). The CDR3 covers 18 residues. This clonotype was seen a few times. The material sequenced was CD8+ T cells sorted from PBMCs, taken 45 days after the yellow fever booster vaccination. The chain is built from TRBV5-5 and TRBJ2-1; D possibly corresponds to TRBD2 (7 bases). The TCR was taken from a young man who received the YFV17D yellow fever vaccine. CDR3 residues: CASSLRGAGREAYNEQFF. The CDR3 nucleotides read TGTGCCAGCAGCTTGCGGGGGGCCGGTAGGGAGGCCTACAATGAGCAGTTCTTC.